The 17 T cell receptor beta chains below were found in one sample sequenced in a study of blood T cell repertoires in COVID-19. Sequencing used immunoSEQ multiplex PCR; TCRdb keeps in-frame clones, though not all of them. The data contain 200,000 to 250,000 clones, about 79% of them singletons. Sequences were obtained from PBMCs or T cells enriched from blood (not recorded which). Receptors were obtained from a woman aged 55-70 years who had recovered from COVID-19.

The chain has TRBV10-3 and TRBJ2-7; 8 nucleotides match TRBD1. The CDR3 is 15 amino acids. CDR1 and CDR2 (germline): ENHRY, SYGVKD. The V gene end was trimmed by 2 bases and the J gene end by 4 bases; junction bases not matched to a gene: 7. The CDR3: CAISERAGGSYEQYF. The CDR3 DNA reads TGTGCCATCAGTGAGAGGGCAGGGGGCTCATACGAGCAGTACTTC.

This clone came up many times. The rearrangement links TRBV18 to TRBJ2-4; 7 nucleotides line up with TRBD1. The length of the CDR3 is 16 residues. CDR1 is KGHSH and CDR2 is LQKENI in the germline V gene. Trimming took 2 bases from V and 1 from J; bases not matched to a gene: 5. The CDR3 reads CASSPDRVGAKNIQYF. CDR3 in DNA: TGTGCCAGCTCACCAGACAGGGTAGGGGCCAAAAACATTCAGTACTTC.

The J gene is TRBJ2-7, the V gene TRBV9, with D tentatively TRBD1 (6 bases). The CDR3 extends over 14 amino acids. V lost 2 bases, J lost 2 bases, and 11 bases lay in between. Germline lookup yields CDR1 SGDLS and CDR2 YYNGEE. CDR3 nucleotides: TGTGCCAGCAGCGTGTGGGACACACCCTACGAGCAGTACTTC. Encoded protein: CASSVWDTPYEQYF.

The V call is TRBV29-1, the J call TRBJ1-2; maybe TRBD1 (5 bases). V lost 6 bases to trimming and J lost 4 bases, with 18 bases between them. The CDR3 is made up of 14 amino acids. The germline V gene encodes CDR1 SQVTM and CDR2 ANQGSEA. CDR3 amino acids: CSVGGSLVGYGYTF. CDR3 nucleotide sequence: TGCAGCGTCGGGGGGAGTTTGGTCGGCTATGGCTACACCTTC.

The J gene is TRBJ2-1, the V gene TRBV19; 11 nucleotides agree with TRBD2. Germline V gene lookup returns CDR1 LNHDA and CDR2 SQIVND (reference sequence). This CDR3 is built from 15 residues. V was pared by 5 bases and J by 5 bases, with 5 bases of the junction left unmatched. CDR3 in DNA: TGTGCCAGTAGTCTTCGACTAGCGGGGAACAATGAGCAGTTCTTC. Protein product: CASSLRLAGNNEQFF.

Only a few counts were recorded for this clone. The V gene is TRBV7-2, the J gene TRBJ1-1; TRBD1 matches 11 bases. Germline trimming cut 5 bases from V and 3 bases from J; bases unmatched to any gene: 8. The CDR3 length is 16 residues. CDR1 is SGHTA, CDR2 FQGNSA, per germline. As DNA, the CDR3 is TGTGCCAGCAGCCCTAGGACAGGGGGCACGGACACTGAAGCTTTCTTT. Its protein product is CASSPRTGGTDTEAFF.

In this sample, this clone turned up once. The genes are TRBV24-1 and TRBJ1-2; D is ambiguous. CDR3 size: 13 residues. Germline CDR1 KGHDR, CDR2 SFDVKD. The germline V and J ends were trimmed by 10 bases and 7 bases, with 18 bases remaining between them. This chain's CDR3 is CATPVPNRIGYTF. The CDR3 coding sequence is TGTGCCACTCCGGTTCCCAATCGAATTGGCTACACCTTC.

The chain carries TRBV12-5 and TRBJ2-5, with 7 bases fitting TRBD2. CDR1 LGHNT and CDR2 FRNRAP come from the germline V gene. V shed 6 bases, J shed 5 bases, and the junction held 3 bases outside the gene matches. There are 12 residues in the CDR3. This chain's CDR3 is CASGMGGETQYF. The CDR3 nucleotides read TGTGCTAGTGGGATGGGAGGGGAGACCCAGTACTTC.

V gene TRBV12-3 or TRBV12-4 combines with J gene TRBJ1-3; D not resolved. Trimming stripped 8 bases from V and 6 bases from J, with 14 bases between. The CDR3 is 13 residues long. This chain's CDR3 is CASHVRVVNTIYF. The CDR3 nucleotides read TGTGCCAGCCATGTGAGGGTGGTAAACACCATATATTTT.

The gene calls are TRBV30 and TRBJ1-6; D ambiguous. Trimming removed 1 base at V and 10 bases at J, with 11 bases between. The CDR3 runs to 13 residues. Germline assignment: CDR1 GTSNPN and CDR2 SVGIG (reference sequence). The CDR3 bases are TGTGCCTGGAGTGCGGGGTTCAACTCACCCCTCCACTTT. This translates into CAWSAGFNSPLHF.

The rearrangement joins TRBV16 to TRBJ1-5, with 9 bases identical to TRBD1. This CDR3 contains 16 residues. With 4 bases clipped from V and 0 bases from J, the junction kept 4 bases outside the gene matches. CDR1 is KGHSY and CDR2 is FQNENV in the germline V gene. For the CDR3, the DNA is TGTGCCAGCAGCCCGGGACAGGGATATAGCAATCAGCCCCAGCATTTT. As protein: CASSPGQGYSNQPQHF.

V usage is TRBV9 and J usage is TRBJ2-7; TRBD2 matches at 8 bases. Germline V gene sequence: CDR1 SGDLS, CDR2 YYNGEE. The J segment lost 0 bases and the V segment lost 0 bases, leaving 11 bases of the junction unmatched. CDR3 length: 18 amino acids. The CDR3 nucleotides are TGTGCCAGCAGCGTAGGACTACCCCAGCGGGAGCTCTCCTACGAGCAGTACTTC. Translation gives CASSVGLPQRELSYEQYF.

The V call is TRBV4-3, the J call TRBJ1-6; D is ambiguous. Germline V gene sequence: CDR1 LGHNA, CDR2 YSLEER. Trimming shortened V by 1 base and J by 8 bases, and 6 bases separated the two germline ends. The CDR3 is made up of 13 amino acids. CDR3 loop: CASSQVRDSPLHF. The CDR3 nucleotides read TGCGCCAGCAGCCAAGTGAGGGATTCACCCCTCCACTTT.

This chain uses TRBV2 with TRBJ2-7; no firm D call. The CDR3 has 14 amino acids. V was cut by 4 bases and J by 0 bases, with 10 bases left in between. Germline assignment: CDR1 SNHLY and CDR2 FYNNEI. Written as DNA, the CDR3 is TGTGCCAGCAGTGTGGTAGGCGGCTCCTACGAGCAGTACTTC. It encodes CASSVVGGSYEQYF.

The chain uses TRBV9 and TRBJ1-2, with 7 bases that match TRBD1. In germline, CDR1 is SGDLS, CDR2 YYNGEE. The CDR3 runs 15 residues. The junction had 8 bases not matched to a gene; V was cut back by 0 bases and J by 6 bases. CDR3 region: CASSVGGQARNGYTF. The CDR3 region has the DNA TGTGCCAGCAGCGTAGGCGGACAGGCCAGGAATGGCTACACCTTC.

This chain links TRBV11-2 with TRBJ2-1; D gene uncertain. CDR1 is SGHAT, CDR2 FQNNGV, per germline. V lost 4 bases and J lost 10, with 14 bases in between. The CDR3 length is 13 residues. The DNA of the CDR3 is TGTGCCAGCAGCTCCATTCTAACGATGGAGCAGTTCTTC. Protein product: CASSSILTMEQFF.

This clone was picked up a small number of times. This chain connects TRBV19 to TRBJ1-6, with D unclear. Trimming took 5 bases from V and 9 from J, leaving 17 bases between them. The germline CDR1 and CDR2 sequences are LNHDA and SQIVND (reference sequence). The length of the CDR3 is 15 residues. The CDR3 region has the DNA TGTGCCAGTAGTCCAAATGACTATTATGGTTCACCCCTCCACTTT. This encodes CASSPNDYYGSPLHF.